The next 30 T cell receptor beta chains were all read from a single sample in a study of CD8 T cells in ankylosing spondylitis. Each CDR3 protein gets one entry after TCRdb re-called the 5' RACE reads with MiXCR. This repertoire shows 500,000 to 650,000 distinct CDR3 sequences, approximately 5% found once; its top ten account for 3% to 4.5%. Study findings and constraints: A motif in TCR beta, a set of under ten highly homologous variants, appeared characteristic of ankylosing spondylitis blood.

For these receptors, no antigen is known. Input material: blood, either unsorted or a sorted T cell fraction (not recorded which). The source is a male donor with ankylosing spondylitis.

As concerns this clonotype: It may be a read error: a sequence one base away is much more abundant. The J gene is TRBJ1-6, the V gene TRBV5-4; D may be TRBD1 (5 bases). The germline V gene encodes CDR1 SGHNT and CDR2 YYREEE (reference sequence). The CDR3 totals 14 residues. The CDR3 DNA is TGTGCCAGCAGCCGTGGACGGGGGGATTCACCCCCCCACTTT. Protein product: CASSRGRGDSPPHF.

This clonotype was counted at least ten times. The chain links TRBV12-3 or TRBV12-4 to TRBJ1-1, with unresolved D. The V end was cut by 5 bases, the J end by 10 bases, with 11 bases between. The length of the CDR3 is 11 residues. The CDR3: CASSLGPRAFF. In DNA, the CDR3 is TGTGCCAGCAGTCTAGGCCCAAGAGCTTTCTTT.

The rearrangement uses TRBV9 and TRBJ2-5; 7 bases agree with TRBD2. Unmatched junction bases numbered 14, after V lost 6 bases and J lost 0 bases. The CDR3 is 17 amino acids. Looked up from germline, CDR1 is SGDLS and CDR2 is YYNGEE. In DNA form, the CDR3 reads TGTGCCAGCACCCTAGGAGCTAGCGGAACATACCAAGAGACCCAGTACTTC. This translates into CASTLGASGTYQETQYF.

This clonotype was found many times. The J gene is TRBJ2-7, the V gene TRBV2, with TRBD1 as a possible D gene (5 bases). The CDR3 has 15 amino acids. Trimming cost V 9 bases and J 0 bases, with 18 bases left between them. Per the germline V gene, CDR1 is SNHLY and CDR2 is FYNNEI. DNA of the CDR3: TGTGCCAGTAACTGGCAGGGCGCCAACTCCTACGAGCAGTACTTC. It yields the protein CASNWQGANSYEQYF.

At least ten counts were recorded for this clonotype. The V gene is TRBV24-1, the J gene TRBJ1-2; D is ambiguous. Germline V lookup: CDR1 KGHDR, CDR2 SFDVKD. This CDR3 comprises 12 residues. Between the trimmed V and J ends, which lost 4 bases and 4 bases, there was a span of 6 bases. CDR3 protein: CATSDQTYGYTF. CDR3 nucleotides: TGTGCCACCAGTGACCAGACCTATGGCTACACCTTC.

The J gene is TRBJ1-1, the V gene TRBV7-9; D is unresolved. From germline, CDR1 is SEHNR and CDR2 FQNEAQ (reference sequence). V was pared by 1 base and J by 0 bases, with 9 bases between. The CDR3 is made up of 15 amino acids. CDR3 nucleotide sequence: TGTGCCAGCAGCTTAGGTGTCCATTTGAACACTGAAGCTTTCTTT. It encodes CASSLGVHLNTEAFF.

Ten or more counts support this clonotype. J is TRBJ1-2 and V is TRBV29-1; D remains ambiguous. The CDR3 is 12 residues long. Looked up from germline, CDR1 is SQVTM and CDR2 is ANQGSEA. V lost 5 bases, J lost 1 base, and 8 bases lay in between. CDR3 protein: CSVHARNYGYTF. The DNA for the CDR3 is TGCAGCGTTCACGCCCGTAACTATGGCTACACCTTC.

The table lists this clonotype with many counts. J is TRBJ2-5 and V is TRBV10-1; a possible D gene is TRBD1 (6 bases). CDR1 and CDR2 (germline): WNHNN, SYGVQD (reference sequence). V was shortened by 3 bases and J by 0 bases, with 11 bases between the two germline ends. The CDR3 spans 15 residues. Here the CDR3 reads CASSEGGEYQETQYF. CDR3 in DNA: TGCGCCAGCAGTGAAGGGGGAGAGTACCAAGAGACCCAGTACTTC.

This clonotype was observed at least ten times. The chain joins TRBV20-1 to TRBJ2-4; possible D gene TRBD2, 6 bases. CDR3 length equals 13 residues. In germline, CDR1 is DFQATT, CDR2 SNEGSKA (reference sequence). V dropped 8 bases and J dropped 8 bases, with 19 bases sitting between them. CDR3 region: CSFRDWRVDIQYF. The CDR3 DNA follows: TGCAGTTTCAGGGACTGGCGGGTTGACATTCAGTACTTC.

This clonotype appeared many times. This chain uses TRBV5-6 with TRBJ2-5; D not resolved. The CDR3 runs 17 residues. Germline loops: CDR1 SGHDT, CDR2 YYEEEE. Trimming took 3 bases from V and 0 from J, leaving 18 bases between them. The CDR3 loop reads CASSSYNLGAYQETQYF. DNA of the CDR3: TGTGCCAGCAGCTCGTATAACTTAGGAGCGTACCAAGAGACCCAGTACTTC.

This clonotype occurred many times. The CDR3 DNA reads as TGCGCCAGCAGCCCTTTCCCGGGACAAGGGTTAAATCAGCCCCAGCATTTT. Translating gives CASSPFPGQGLNQPQHF. The J gene is TRBJ1-5, the V gene TRBV4-1; weak D call: TRBD1 (6 bases). The CDR3 has 17 residues. The germline V gene has CDR1 MGHRA and CDR2 YSYEKL. V was cut by 4 bases and J by 4 bases, with 20 bases left in between.

Ten or more counts support this clonotype. The genes are TRBV12-3 or TRBV12-4 and TRBJ2-1, with TRBD2 identical over 8 bases. V shed 6 bases and J 7 bases; nucleotides not matched to a gene: 8. The CDR3 consists of 14 residues. The CDR3 loop reads CASSVAGMANEQFF. The CDR3 nucleotides read TGTGCCAGCAGCGTAGCGGGAATGGCGAATGAGCAGTTCTTC.

The sample holds a few counts of this clonotype. The rearrangement uses TRBV6-5 and TRBJ2-7; D perhaps matches TRBD2 (6 bases). The CDR3 extends over 14 amino acids. Germline V gene data show CDR1 as MNHEY and CDR2 as SVGAGI. Trimming shortened V by 5 bases and J by 7 bases, and 18 bases separated the two germline ends. CDR3 sequence reads: CASSLPGTSVEQYF. The CDR3 bases are TGTGCCAGCAGTCTACCGGGGACTTCTGTGGAGCAGTACTTC.

The rearrangement links TRBV5-1 to TRBJ2-7, with a possible D match to TRBD1 (6 bases). V dropped 5 bases and J dropped 2 bases, with 23 bases sitting between them. This CDR3 contains 17 residues. CDR1 and CDR2 from the germline V gene are SGHRS and YFSETQ. CDR3 in amino acids: CASSYTVHPAGAYEQYF. DNA of the CDR3: TGCGCCAGCAGTTATACCGTACATCCAGCAGGGGCCTACGAGCAGTACTTC.

This clonotype showed up just a few times. The genes are TRBV5-1 and TRBJ2-1; TRBD2 matches 9 bases. The J segment lost 0 bases and the V segment lost 2 bases, leaving 3 bases of the junction unmatched. This CDR3 contains 16 residues. Germline CDR1 reads SGHRS; CDR2 reads YFSETQ. The CDR3 coding sequence is TGCGCCAGCAGCTTTATTAGCGGGAGCTCCTACAATGAGCAGTTCTTC. It yields the protein CASSFISGSSYNEQFF.

This clonotype was counted many times. V usage is TRBV24-1 and J usage is TRBJ2-3; D uncertain. The V end lost 5 bases, the J end lost 2 bases, and 7 bases lay between the germline ends. This CDR3 is 13 amino acids long. Germline V lookup: CDR1 KGHDR, CDR2 SFDVKD. The DNA for the CDR3 is TGTGCCACCAGTGGAGGCCCCACAGATACGCAGTATTTT. Its protein product is CATSGGPTDTQYF.

This clonotype was counted ten times or more. This chain connects TRBV20-1 to TRBJ2-3; possible D gene TRBD1, 6 bases. CDR3 length: 14 amino acids. Germline V gene sequence: CDR1 DFQATT, CDR2 SNEGSKA (reference sequence). The ends were cut back, 6 bases at V and 5 bases at J, with 18 bases in the middle. The DNA for the CDR3 is TGCAGTGCCCGGGACACCCGGGTTTTAGATACGCAGTATTTT. Translation gives CSARDTRVLDTQYF.

In its sample, this clonotype was seen many times. The V call is TRBV27, the J call TRBJ1-2; the D gene is possibly TRBD1 (6 bases). Germline V gene data show CDR1 as MNHEY and CDR2 as SMNVEV (reference sequence). The V gene lost 3 bases and the J gene lost 4 bases, with 12 bases spanning the gap. This CDR3 comprises 14 residues. CDR3 in DNA: TGTGCCAGCAGTTTGGGGGGGACAAGCTATGGCTACACCTTC. This translates into CASSLGGTSYGYTF.

This clonotype came up many times. The V and J genes are TRBV7-2 and TRBJ1-3; D is ambiguous. This CDR3 is 13 amino acids long. CDR1 is SGHTA, CDR2 FQGNSA, per germline. The V gene lost 5 bases and the J gene lost 7 bases, with 12 bases spanning the gap. In DNA form, the CDR3 reads TGTGCCAGCAGCGAGAAAATAGGGAACACCATATATTTT. This codes for CASSEKIGNTIYF. Together with reference TRBV7-2 and TRBJ1-3, the CDR3 gives the full variable domain: GAGVSQSPSNKVTEKGKDVELRCDPISGHTALYWYRQSLGQGLEFLIYFQGNSAPDKSGLPSDRFSAERTGGSVSTLTIQRTQQEDSAVYLCASSEKIGNTIYFGEGSWLTVV.

This clonotype showed up many times. In DNA form, the CDR3 reads TGTGCCAGCAGCCAGACAATTTACACTGAAGCTTTCTTT. It specifies CASSQTIYTEAFF. The chain uses TRBV7-3 and TRBJ1-1; D gene ambiguous. Between the trimmed V and J ends, which lost 5 bases and 3 bases, there was a span of 10 bases. The CDR3 totals 13 residues. CDR1 SGHTA and CDR2 FQGTGA come from the germline V gene. Full variable domain (outside the CDR3, taken from reference TRBV7-3 and TRBJ1-1): GAGVSQTPSNKVTEKGKYVELRCDPISGHTALYWYRQSLGQGPEFLIYFQGTGAADDSGLPNDRFFAVRPEGSVSTLKIQRTERGDSAVYLCASSQTIYTEAFFGQGTRLTVV.

This clonotype has a handful of counts. The rearrangement links TRBV19 to TRBJ2-1, with 8 bases identical to TRBD1. The V and J ends lost 9 bases and 4 bases, in that order; junction bases with no gene match: 5. This CDR3 comprises 13 residues. Germline CDR1 LNHDA, CDR2 SQIVND (reference sequence). The CDR3: CASRQGNYNEQFF. For the CDR3, the DNA is TGTGCCAGCCGACAGGGGAATTACAATGAGCAGTTCTTC.

A few counts support this clonotype. The chain uses TRBV6-5 and TRBJ2-7, with TRBD1 matching 10 bases. The V gene's germline CDR1 is MNHEY and CDR2 SVGAGI. Germline trimming cut 1 base from V and 3 bases from J; bases unmatched to any gene: 6. CDR3 length: 16 amino acids. CDR3 amino acids: CASSYFSGTGDYEQYF. CDR3 coding DNA: TGTGCCAGCAGTTACTTTTCCGGGACAGGGGACTACGAGCAGTACTTC.

This clonotype appeared many times. V usage is TRBV10-3 and J usage is TRBJ1-1; D unresolved. The V gene's germline CDR1 is ENHRY and CDR2 SYGVKD. This CDR3 is built from 13 residues. The V and J ends lost 7 bases and 0 bases respectively, with 9 bases between them. CDR3 DNA sequence: TGTGCCATCACGGCGGCCCTGAACACTGAAGCTTTCTTT. It is translated as CAITAALNTEAFF.

V and J are TRBV11-2 and TRBJ2-3; 12 nucleotides line up with TRBD2. After removal of 3 bases from V and 0 bases from J, the junction contained 10 bases not matched to a gene. The CDR3 runs to 19 residues. The germline V gene has CDR1 SGHAT and CDR2 FQNNGV. The DNA for the CDR3 is TGTGCCAGCAGCTTTACCCTAGCGGGGGGGTTATATAGCACAGATACGCAGTATTTT. Protein sequence: CASSFTLAGGLYSTDTQYF.

This clonotype appeared many times. The chain links TRBV12-3 or TRBV12-4 to TRBJ1-5, with a weak D call TRBD1 (6 bases). Trimming took off 6 bases at V and 0 bases at J, with 12 bases between the two ends. This CDR3 comprises 15 residues. The DNA for the CDR3 is TGTGCCAGCAGCTGGACAGTTTATAGCAATCAGCCCCAGCATTTT. Its protein is CASSWTVYSNQPQHF.

This clonotype has at least ten counts. The chain carries TRBV18 and TRBJ2-2; D is possibly TRBD2 (6 bases). This CDR3 is built from 12 residues. Trimming removed 4 bases from V and 6 bases from J, with 6 bases in between. In germline, CDR1 is KGHSH, CDR2 LQKENI. The CDR3, as DNA: TGTGCCAGCTCACGACTAGCCGGGGAGCTGTTTTTT. It is translated as CASSRLAGELFF. The whole variable domain, filled in from reference TRBV18 and TRBJ2-2, reads NAGVMQNPRHLVRRRGQEARLRCSPMKGHSHVYWYRQLPEEGLKFMVYLQKENIIDESGMPKERFSAEFPKEGPSILRIQQVVRGDSAAYFCASSRLAGELFFGEGSRLTVL.

This chain uses TRBV20-1 with TRBJ1-1; 7 bases fit TRBD1. The germline V gene encodes CDR1 DFQATT and CDR2 SNEGSKA (reference sequence). The CDR3 is 14 amino acids. J was trimmed by 3 bases and V by 0 bases; bases with no gene match: 4. The CDR3 nucleotides are TGCAGTGCTAGAGATCAGAGGGGGCACACTGAAGCTTTCTTT. Translation gives CSARDQRGHTEAFF.

This clonotype was seen many times. CDR3 amino acids: CASSWTASASSYNEQFF. CDR3 nucleotides: TGTGCCAGCAGCTGGACAGCTAGTGCCAGCTCCTACAATGAGCAGTTCTTC. The chain recombines TRBV7-9 with TRBJ2-1; a possible D gene is TRBD1 (6 bases). Germline V gene data show CDR1 as SEHNR and CDR2 as FQNEAQ (reference sequence). The CDR3 spans 17 residues. The V end lost 4 bases, the J end lost 0 bases, and 16 bases lay between the germline ends.

The chain has TRBV6-2 or TRBV6-3 and TRBJ1-1; unclear D gene. The CDR3 is made up of 14 amino acids. V lost 7 bases to trimming and J lost 0 bases, with 12 bases between them. CDR1 is MNHEY, CDR2 SVGEGT, per germline. CDR3 sequence (DNA): TGTGCCAGCACAGGAGTGGGAGTGAACACTGAAGCTTTCTTT. Protein: CASTGVGVNTEAFF.

This clonotype appeared many times. The CDR3 protein is CASSFGINYNEQFF. Here the CDR3 DNA reads TGCGCCAGCAGCTTCGGGATTAACTACAATGAGCAGTTCTTC. V usage is TRBV5-1 and J usage is TRBJ2-1; perhaps TRBD2 as D (5 bases). This CDR3 comprises 14 residues. Germline lookup yields CDR1 SGHRS and CDR2 YFSETQ. Between the trimmed V and J ends, which lost 2 bases and 3 bases, there was a span of 9 bases.